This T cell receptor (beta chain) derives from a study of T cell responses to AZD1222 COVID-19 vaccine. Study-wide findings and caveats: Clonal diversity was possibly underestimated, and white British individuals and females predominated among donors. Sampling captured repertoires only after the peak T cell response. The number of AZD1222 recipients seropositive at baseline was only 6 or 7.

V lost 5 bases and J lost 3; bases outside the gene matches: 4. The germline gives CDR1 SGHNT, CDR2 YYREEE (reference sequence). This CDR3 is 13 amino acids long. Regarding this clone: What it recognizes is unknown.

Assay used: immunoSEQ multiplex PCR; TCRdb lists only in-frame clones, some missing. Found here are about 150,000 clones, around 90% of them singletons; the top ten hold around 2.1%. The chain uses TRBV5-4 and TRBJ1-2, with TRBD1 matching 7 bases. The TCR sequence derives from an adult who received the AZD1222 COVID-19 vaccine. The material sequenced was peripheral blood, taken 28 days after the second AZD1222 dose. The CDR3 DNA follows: TGTGCCAGCAGGCCGACAGGGCACTATGGCTACACCTTC. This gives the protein CASRPTGHYGYTF.